The T cell receptor beta chain under discussion was sequenced for a study of blood T cells in healthy people across ages. Then a second PCR, running roughly 7 to 11 cycles, was carried out with a sample-barcoded 5' primer and a J-beta primer mix. Every cDNA molecule carried a tag from a template-switch adaptor bearing 12 random nucleotides. Each CDR3 protein gets one entry after TCRdb re-called the 5' RACE reads with MiXCR. The sample records more than 750,000 distinct CDR3 sequences, roughly 29% being singletons. This clonotype was seen more than once but under ten times. The germline V gene encodes CDR1 SGHTA and CDR2 FQGTGA. The CDR3 runs to 15 residues. V was clipped by 4 bases and J by 5 bases; unmatched bases: 8. The same data also contributed to another study, on T cells of mothers and their children.

J is TRBJ2-3 and V is TRBV7-3, with TRBD1 identical over 8 bases. Sequencing was carried out using blood. This receptor was obtained from a woman in her thirties or forties in good health. The CDR3 loop is CASSSTGTGGDTQYF. DNA of the CDR3: TGTGCCAGCAGCTCCACCGGGACAGGAGGAGATACGCAGTATTTT. Full variable domain (outside the CDR3, taken from reference TRBV7-3 and TRBJ2-3): GAGVSQTPSNKVTEKGKYVELRCDPISGHTALYWYRQSLGQGPEFLIYFQGTGAADDSGLPNDRFFAVRPEGSVSTLKIQRTERGDSAVYLCASSSTGTGGDTQYFGPGTRLTVL.